The 12 T cell receptor beta chains presented below share a single source sample, sequenced in a study of shared clonotypes between healthy human individuals. Repertoires were generated with immunoSEQ multiplex PCR, while TCRdb's copy carries only in-frame clones and drops some. The data contain 2.3 million or so clones, approximately 95% of them seen just once; the ten biggest clones take up 0.39%. Sequencing was done on a sample of naive CD4+ T cells from PBMCs. Subset: CD45RA+ positively selected. Every receptor here comes from a man aged 18 to 29 in good health. Some clones in this sample may be carry-over from other donors' samples.

With respect to this clone: The identical CDR3 is also encoded by other nucleotide sequences in the sample. V gene TRBV6-5 combines with J gene TRBJ1-3; D unresolved. The V and J ends lost 6 bases and 4 bases respectively, with 4 bases between them. In germline, CDR1 is MNHEY, CDR2 SVGAGI. This CDR3 spans 11 amino acids. CDR3: CASSGGNTIYF. The CDR3 DNA is TGTGCCAGCAGCGGGGGAAACACCATATATTTT.

This sequence joins TRBV27 and TRBJ2-3, with TRBD2 identical over 9 bases. V dropped 5 bases and J dropped 3; count of bases not matched to a gene: 9. Germline V CDR1 and CDR2: MNHEY, SMNVEV (reference sequence). CDR3 length: 16 residues. The CDR3 DNA follows: TGTGCCAGCAGTCTTTATAGCGGGAGCGGGACAGATACGCAGTATTTT. Its translation is CASSLYSGSGTDTQYF.

This sequence joins TRBV11-2 and TRBJ1-1; D might be TRBD1 (6 bases). Trimming stripped 5 bases from V and 0 bases from J, with 16 bases between. Germline-derived CDR1 and CDR2 are SGHAT and FQNNGV. The CDR3 length is 16 residues. CDR3 protein: CASSQRGIEMNTEAFF. Written as DNA, the CDR3 is TGTGCCAGCAGCCAGAGGGGGATCGAAATGAACACTGAAGCTTTCTTT.

This clone was detected once. Other DNA sequences of this sample code for an identical CDR3. This sequence joins TRBV28 and TRBJ2-7; 10 nucleotides agree with TRBD2. The CDR3 length is 14 residues. Germline CDR1 reads MDHEN; CDR2 reads SYDVKM. The V and J ends lost 5 bases and 3 bases, in that order; junction bases with no gene match: 4. CDR3 coding DNA: TGTGCCAGCAGTCTCACTAGCGGGGTCTACGAGCAGTACTTC. Its translation: CASSLTSGVYEQYF.

The count of this clone is one. The chain carries TRBV12-5 and TRBJ2-2; tentative D call: TRBD1 (5 bases). Trimming removed 2 bases from V and 0 bases from J, with 10 bases in between. CDR1 and CDR2 (germline): LGHNT, FRNRAP. CDR3 length equals 16 residues. The CDR3 spells CASGLNPGPNTGELFF. CDR3 coding DNA: TGTGCTAGTGGTTTGAACCCAGGGCCGAACACCGGGGAGCTGTTTTTT.

The V gene is TRBV6-5, the J gene TRBJ2-7, with D possibly TRBD1 on 6 matching bases. Trimming pared 6 bases from V and 1 base from J, leaving 10 bases between. The V gene's germline CDR1 is MNHEY and CDR2 SVGAGI. This CDR3 contains 13 residues. For the CDR3, the DNA is TGTGCCAGCAGGTCCGGACAGTCCTACGAGCAGTACTTC. Protein product: CASRSGQSYEQYF.

About this clone: Other DNA sequences within the sample encode an identical CDR3. V and J are TRBV7-3 and TRBJ2-7, with 7 positions matching TRBD2. CDR3 size: 14 residues. Looked up from germline, CDR1 is SGHTA and CDR2 is FQGTGA. V shed 2 bases, J shed 2 bases, and the junction held 3 bases outside the gene matches. CDR3 in amino acids: CASSLGGDPYEQYF. DNA for the CDR3: TGTGCCAGCAGCTTAGGGGGGGATCCCTACGAGCAGTACTTC.

The genes are TRBV7-9 and TRBJ1-1; D is unresolved. This CDR3 spans 14 amino acids. V was clipped by 1 base and J by 4 bases, with 10 bases between them. Germline CDR1 SEHNR, CDR2 FQNEAQ (reference sequence). CDR3 amino acids: CASSLDTRSTEAFF. The CDR3, as DNA: TGTGCCAGCAGCTTAGATACCAGATCCACTGAAGCTTTCTTT.

The V call is TRBV4-1, the J call TRBJ2-1; unclear D gene. The CDR3 spans 13 residues. With 0 bases removed from V and 10 bases from J, the gap between germline ends came to 10 bases. Germline CDR1 MGHRA, CDR2 YSYEKL. The CDR3 loop reads CASSQEGIGEQFF. CDR3 nucleotides: TGCGCCAGCAGCCAAGAGGGAATAGGAGAGCAGTTCTTC.

Comment on this clone: Other DNA sequences within the sample encode an identical CDR3. The gene calls are TRBV7-2 and TRBJ2-3; D remains unclear. The V end was cut by 1 base, the J end by 0 bases, with 8 bases between. CDR1 is SGHTA, CDR2 FQGNSA, per germline. CDR3 length: 15 amino acids. The CDR3, as DNA: TGTGCCAGCAGCTTAGGTGGAGCTAGCACAGATACGCAGTATTTT. Encoded protein: CASSLGGASTDTQYF.

This clone was seen only a few times. V is TRBV5-1 and J is TRBJ1-1; D may be TRBD1 (5 bases). Germline CDR1 reads SGHRS; CDR2 reads YFSETQ. Between the trimmed V and J ends, which lost 4 bases and 3 bases, there was a span of 10 bases. This CDR3 is 13 amino acids long. The chain's CDR3 is CASSQGFDTEAFF. The CDR3 DNA sequence: TGCGCCAGCAGCCAGGGATTTGACACTGAAGCTTTCTTT.

Details on this clone: Other DNA sequences of this sample code for an identical CDR3. This chain links TRBV28 with TRBJ1-3; D is undetermined. This CDR3 is 12 amino acids long. Germline V gene sequence: CDR1 MDHEN, CDR2 SYDVKM. Deletions cut 3 bases from V and 7 bases from J, with 7 bases between. CDR3 amino acids: CASSLIGNTIYF. CDR3 DNA: TGTGCCAGCAGTTTGATAGGGAACACCATATATTTT.